Shown below are 19 T cell receptor beta chains from a single sample sequenced in a study of T-cell reconstitution after alpha-beta-depleted transplantation in children. Unique molecular identifiers were incorporated during preparation of the TCRbeta library. In TCRdb, the PCR reads were re-called with MiXCR into one record per CDR3 protein. The sample lists roughly 790,000 distinct CDR3 sequences; roughly 15% were seen once. The material was PBMCs, mostly from graft donor cells, obtained 360 days after TCRalphabeta/CD19-depleted stem cell transplant. All receptors come from a male patient younger than 18 who had a stem cell transplant for acute lymphoblastic leukemia, so the T cells may come from the graft donor.

This clonotype was observed at least ten times. This rearrangement joins TRBV11-2 to TRBJ1-5; D is undetermined. Germline CDR1 is SGHAT and CDR2 is FQNNGV. V shed 1 base and J shed 2 bases, with 9 bases lying between them. The CDR3 runs 15 residues. CDR3 amino acids: CASSLVEGRNQPQHF. CDR3 DNA sequence: TGTGCCAGCAGCTTAGTCGAGGGCCGCAATCAGCCCCAGCATTTT.

This clonotype was observed a handful of times. The chain combines TRBV7-9 with TRBJ1-2; D is unresolved. Trimming cost V 0 bases and J 7 bases, with 15 bases left between them. Germline CDR1 and CDR2: SEHNR and FQNEAQ (reference sequence). The CDR3 extends over 15 amino acids. CDR3 coding DNA: TGTGCCAGCAGCTTAGCGGGGATCCTGAGCCCTGGCTACACCTTC. Translation: CASSLAGILSPGYTF.

Worth noting for this clonotype: One end of the junction is discordant with germline, which a read error may explain. The rearrangement uses TRBV7-8 and TRBJ2-1; D is undetermined. Per germline, CDR1 SGHVS and CDR2 FQNEAQ. This CDR3 comprises 12 residues. The CDR3 DNA is TGTGCCAGCAGCTCCCGGACCCCTAAAAGTGACTTC. This codes for CASSSRTPKSDF.

V gene TRBV12-3 or TRBV12-4 combines with J gene TRBJ1-2; D is uncertain. The CDR3 is 15 residues long. The V end was cut by 8 bases, the J end by 1 base, with 17 bases between. This chain's CDR3 is CASSSGVSNNYGYTF. The CDR3 DNA reads TGTGCCAGCTCCTCCGGGGTTAGCAATAACTATGGCTACACCTTC.

This clonotype has just a few counts. The chain has TRBV20-1 and TRBJ2-1; 7 positions match TRBD1. Looked up from germline, CDR1 is DFQATT and CDR2 is SNEGSKA (reference sequence). V lost 1 base to trimming and J lost 8 bases; unmatched junction nucleotides: 14. The CDR3 spans 16 residues. As DNA, the CDR3 is TGCAGTGCTAGAGGCGACAGGGACCCACTCCCCTATGAGCAGTTCTTC. It is translated as CSARGDRDPLPYEQFF.

There are many counts of this clonotype. V usage is TRBV5-1 and J usage is TRBJ2-3, with unresolved D. Germline V gene data show CDR1 as SGHRS and CDR2 as YFSETQ. The length of the CDR3 is 14 residues. V lost 1 base and J lost 2, with 8 bases in between. Written as DNA, the CDR3 is TGCGCCAGCAGCTTGTCGGCAGCCACAGATACGCAGTATTTT. Amino acids: CASSLSAATDTQYF.

Only a few counts were recorded for this clonotype. The chain employs TRBV18 and TRBJ2-5; tentatively, D is TRBD2 (6 bases). Germline V gives CDR1 KGHSH, CDR2 LQKENI. With 3 bases removed from V and 5 bases from J, the gap between germline ends came to 19 bases. This CDR3 is built from 16 residues. The CDR3 sequence: CASSPGTGTGAETQYF. CDR3 bases: TGTGCCAGCTCACCCGGGACCGGGACTGGAGCGGAGACCCAGTACTTC.

This clonotype occurred a few times. This chain joins TRBV7-9 and TRBJ2-3; D is unclear. V was pared by 5 bases and J by 6 bases, with 18 bases between. CDR3 size: 15 residues. CDR1 and CDR2 from the germline V gene are SEHNR and FQNEAQ (reference sequence). CDR3 nucleotide sequence: TGTGCCAGCAGCCCGGTGAGGACCCGCCCCGATACGCAGTATTTT. Residues: CASSPVRTRPDTQYF.

The J gene is TRBJ2-3, the V gene TRBV6-1; D perhaps matches TRBD2 (6 bases). This CDR3 comprises 15 residues. The ends were cut back, 10 bases at V and 0 bases at J, with 17 bases in the middle. Germline V CDR1 and CDR2: MNHNS, SASEGT. CDR3 nucleotide sequence: TGTGCCATCACCTCGAACCGGGGGAGCACAGATACGCAGTATTTT. Translation gives CAITSNRGSTDTQYF.

This clonotype was seen at least ten times. This sequence joins TRBV5-1 and TRBJ1-1; no definite D call. Trimming took off 3 bases at V and 4 bases at J, with 13 bases between the two ends. CDR1 and CDR2 from the germline V gene are SGHRS and YFSETQ. CDR3 length: 14 amino acids. CDR3 loop: CASSSPGLGTEAFF. Written as DNA, the CDR3 is TGCGCCAGCAGCTCCCCCGGCTTGGGCACTGAAGCTTTCTTT.

V gene TRBV6-5 combines with J gene TRBJ1-5; 12 bases align to TRBD1. V shed 2 bases and J 6 bases; nucleotides not matched to a gene: 11. The CDR3 extends over 18 amino acids. Germline V gene sequence: CDR1 MNHEY, CDR2 SVGAGI. The CDR3 bases are TGTGCCAGCAGTTACAGGGACAGGGGGCTTCGGCTCACTCAGCCCCAGCATTTT. Its translation is CASSYRDRGLRLTQPQHF.

J is TRBJ2-5 and V is TRBV7-9; D remains ambiguous. The CDR3 totals 14 residues. Germline V gives CDR1 SEHNR, CDR2 FQNEAQ (reference sequence). The ends were cut back, 5 bases at V and 2 bases at J, with 12 bases in the middle. CDR3 sequence reads: CASSPELVQETQYF. CDR3 nucleotides: TGTGCCAGCAGCCCAGAGTTGGTGCAAGAGACCCAGTACTTC. Full variable domain (remainder filled in from reference TRBV7-9 and TRBJ2-5): DTGVSQNPRHKITKRGQNVTFRCDPISEHNRLYWYRQTLGQGPEFLTYFQNEAQLEKSRLLSDRFSAERPKGSFSTLEIQRTEQGDSAMYLCASSPELVQETQYFGPGTRLLVL.

This clonotype came up many times. V usage is TRBV15 and J usage is TRBJ2-7; 7 nucleotides match TRBD1. Germline values: CDR1 LNHNV, CDR2 YYDKDF (reference sequence). The V gene end was trimmed by 0 bases and the J gene end by 4 bases; junction bases not matched to a gene: 9. The CDR3 has 16 residues. The CDR3 coding sequence is TGTGCCACCAGCAGAGATTTTACAGGGGAAAGGTACGAGCAGTACTTC. Translated, it gives CATSRDFTGERYEQYF.

This sequence joins TRBV6-1 and TRBJ2-7, with D maybe TRBD1 (6 bases). V was cut by 8 bases and J by 2 bases, with 16 bases left in between. CDR1 and CDR2 (germline): MNHNS, SASEGT. This CDR3 contains 14 residues. The CDR3 sequence: CASCAGGRTYEQYF. In DNA, the CDR3 is TGTGCCAGCTGCGCTGGGGGCCGGACCTACGAGCAGTACTTC.

The chain couples TRBV12-3 or TRBV12-4 to TRBJ2-5, with a possible D match to TRBD2 (6 bases). V was shortened by 5 bases and J by 2 bases, with 18 bases between the two germline ends. The CDR3 sequence is 16 residues long. In nucleotides, the CDR3 is TGTGCCAGCAGTCGCCATCCGGACTATTCGCAAGAGACCCAGTACTTC. Translating it yields CASSRHPDYSQETQYF.

This clonotype showed up just a few times. The chain is built from TRBV5-1 and TRBJ1-3; no clear D gene. The germline gives CDR1 SGHRS, CDR2 YFSETQ. The V gene lost 3 bases and the J gene lost 0 bases, with 7 bases spanning the gap. This CDR3 has 14 amino acids. This CDR3 is CASSSQHSGNTIYF. In DNA form, the CDR3 reads TGCGCCAGCAGCTCACAGCACTCTGGAAACACCATATATTTT.

The chain is built from TRBV12-3 or TRBV12-4 and TRBJ2-7; weak D call: TRBD2 (6 bases). V was cut by 6 bases and J by 6 bases, with 12 bases left in between. This CDR3 is 12 amino acids long. The CDR3 here is CASSNRLGEQYF. CDR3 coding DNA: TGTGCCAGCAGCAACCGACTAGGCGAGCAGTACTTC.

The chain has TRBV5-4 and TRBJ2-7; D ambiguous. CDR1 is SGHNT, CDR2 YYREEE, per germline (reference sequence). This CDR3 spans 16 amino acids. Trimming took 0 bases from V and 0 from J, leaving 13 bases between them. The CDR3 DNA reads as TGTGCCAGCAGCTTGGATAATGGGGTATCCTCCTACGAGCAGTACTTC. This codes for CASSLDNGVSSYEQYF.

This clonotype was seen a handful of times. The chain couples TRBV10-3 to TRBJ2-7; D not certain. CDR3 length equals 13 residues. V gave up 1 base and J gave up 2 bases, with 6 bases separating them. The germline gives CDR1 ENHRY, CDR2 SYGVKD. The CDR3 sequence: CAISEYRPYEQYF. The CDR3 DNA reads as TGTGCCATCAGTGAGTACAGACCCTACGAGCAGTACTTC.